A single sample gave rise to the 15 T cell receptor beta chains below, sequenced in a study of T cell responses to AZD1222 COVID-19 vaccine (dated by TCRdb to the early 2020s). This specimen's time point label, per the study, means: about 28 days (+/-7) after the second vaccine dose. Libraries were prepared through the immunoSEQ multiplex PCR assay. Not all clones reach the TCRdb copy of this immuneACCESS table, which keeps in-frame sequences only. Checked studies attribute under half of the gap to unresolved V genes and leave the rest unexplained. Here the sample has fewer than 120,000 clones; roughly 92% occur a single time. The ten largest clones take up over 2% of the sample. Sample: peripheral blood, taken 28 days after the second AZD1222 dose. The receptor source for this set is an adult who received the AZD1222 COVID-19 vaccine.

This clone was seen just once. The chain couples TRBV7-2 to TRBJ1-5, with 8 bases that match TRBD1. Trimming took 5 bases from V and 5 from J; bases not matched to a gene: 5. This CDR3 region has 14 residues. Germline CDR1 is SGHTA and CDR2 is FQGNSA. CDR3 sequence reads: CASSRGQDYQPQHF. The CDR3 DNA follows: TGTGCCAGCAGCCGGGGACAGGACTATCAGCCCCAGCATTTT.

This clone was recorded once. The chain is built from TRBV2 and TRBJ2-7; 11 positions match TRBD1. The germline gives CDR1 SNHLY, CDR2 FYNNEI. This CDR3 is 15 amino acids long. V lost 5 bases and J lost 0; bases outside the gene matches: 3. The CDR3 nucleotides are TGTGCCAGCAGTTCGGACAGGGGGCCCTCCTACGAGCAGTACTTC. The encoded protein is CASSSDRGPSYEQYF.

The chain combines TRBV7-3 with TRBJ2-2; TRBD2 matches 10 bases. This CDR3 comprises 17 residues. Looked up from germline, CDR1 is SGHTA and CDR2 is FQGTGA. J gave up 1 base and V 6 bases, and 8 bases lay outside the gene matches. The CDR3 nucleotides read TGTGCCAGCAGTAGCCTAGCGGGGGTCAGGAACACCGGGGAGCTGTTTTTT. Translating gives CASSSLAGVRNTGELFF.

This clone is a singleton in its sample. The chain employs TRBV23-1 and TRBJ2-3, with D unresolved. TRBV23-1 is sorted into the ORF group, with uncertain function. Trimming removed 6 bases from V and 4 bases from J, with 17 bases in between. This CDR3 has 15 amino acids. The CDR3 bases are TGCGCCAGCAGAGGAGAGTTTGGTCTGCCAGATACGCAGTATTTT. Its translation is CASRGEFGLPDTQYF.

The chain has TRBV13 and TRBJ1-1; 9 nucleotides align to TRBD1. V gave up 5 bases and J gave up 3 bases; unmatched junction bases: 7. CDR1 is PRHDT and CDR2 is FYEKMQ in the germline V gene (reference sequence). The CDR3 length is 15 residues. CDR3 DNA: TGTGCCAGCAGCCCTCGTGGACAGGGGTACACTGAAGCTTTCTTT. It encodes CASSPRGQGYTEAFF. The whole variable domain, filled in from reference TRBV13 and TRBJ1-1, reads AAGVIQSPRHLIKEKRETATLKCYPIPRHDTVYWYQQGPGQDPQFLISFYEKMQSDKGSIPDRFSAQQFSDYHSELNMSSLELGDSALYFCASSPRGQGYTEAFFGQGTRLTVV.

This chain connects TRBV11-3 to TRBJ2-5; D possibly uses TRBD1 or TRBD2 (5 bases each). Trimming removed 2 bases at V and 4 bases at J, with 14 bases between. The length of the CDR3 is 15 residues. The germline gives CDR1 SGHNT, CDR2 YENEEA. CDR3 sequence reads: CASSLYSYGGETQYF. As DNA, the CDR3 is TGTGCCAGCAGCTTATATTCATATGGGGGAGAGACCCAGTACTTC.

The rearrangement joins TRBV18 to TRBJ1-4; D might be TRBD1 (6 bases). Germline loops: CDR1 KGHSH, CDR2 LQKENI. CDR3 length: 15 residues. V was trimmed by 5 bases and J by 3 bases, leaving 13 bases between them. CDR3 amino acids: CASSSWGPANEKLFF. CDR3 in DNA: TGTGCCAGCTCATCATGGGGGCCGGCTAATGAAAAACTGTTTTTT.

V is TRBV2 and J is TRBJ1-2, with a tentative D call TRBD1 (5 bases). This CDR3 spans 14 amino acids. From germline, CDR1 is SNHLY and CDR2 FYNNEI. The V end was cut by 6 bases, the J end by 7 bases, with 18 bases between. CDR3 residues: CASRTGTVESGYTF. As DNA, the CDR3 is TGTGCCAGCAGAACCGGGACGGTGGAGAGTGGCTACACCTTC. The entire variable domain, with the rest obtained from reference TRBV2 and TRBJ1-2, is as follows: EPEVTQTPSHQVTQMGQEVILRCVPISNHLYFYWYRQILGQKVEFLVSFYNNEISEKSEIFDDQFSVERPDGSNFTLKIRSTKLEDSAMYFCASRTGTVESGYTFGSGTRLTVV.

The chain has TRBV7-3 and TRBJ2-2, with D uncertain. Germline V gene data show CDR1 as SGHTA and CDR2 as FQGTGA. This CDR3 region has 14 residues. V shed 5 bases and J shed 1 base, with 8 bases lying between them. The CDR3 nucleotides read TGTGCCAGCAGCCGGGTTCGGAACACCGGGGAGCTGTTTTTT. The encoded protein is CASSRVRNTGELFF.

The rearrangement links TRBV7-9 to TRBJ1-1; D is perhaps TRBD1 (6 bases). Between the trimmed V and J ends, which lost 3 bases and 0 bases, there was a span of 8 bases. The CDR3 totals 14 residues. CDR1 and CDR2 from the germline V gene are SEHNR and FQNEAQ (reference sequence). The CDR3 reads CASSFRGVNTEAFF. CDR3 DNA: TGTGCCAGCAGCTTTAGGGGGGTGAACACTGAAGCTTTCTTT.

The genes are TRBV7-3 and TRBJ2-3, with D unresolved. CDR3 length: 14 amino acids. Germline assignment: CDR1 SGHTA and CDR2 FQGTGA. V dropped 0 bases and J dropped 0 bases, with 4 bases sitting between them. The CDR3 here is CASSLTSSTDTQYF. The CDR3, as DNA: TGTGCCAGCAGCTTAACGTCTAGCACAGATACGCAGTATTTT.

The rearrangement links TRBV9 to TRBJ1-2; D is ambiguous. Germline CDR1 SGDLS, CDR2 YYNGEE. CDR3 length equals 16 residues. V gave up 0 bases and J gave up 3 bases, with 15 bases separating them. The CDR3: CASSVDPGGWDYGYTF. The DNA for the CDR3 is TGTGCCAGCAGCGTAGACCCGGGCGGGTGGGACTATGGCTACACCTTC.

The V gene is TRBV7-2, the J gene TRBJ2-7, with 8 bases matching TRBD1. The trim removed 5 bases at V and 5 bases at J, leaving 8 bases unmatched. The CDR3 is made up of 14 amino acids. Germline lookup yields CDR1 SGHTA and CDR2 FQGNSA. Written as DNA, the CDR3 is TGTGCCAGCAGCGAGAGGACAGGGTTAAACGAGCAGTACTTC. Amino acid sequence: CASSERTGLNEQYF.

V gene TRBV7-3 combines with J gene TRBJ2-7; maybe TRBD2 (6 bases). This CDR3 has 13 amino acids. CDR1 SGHTA and CDR2 FQGTGA come from the germline V gene. Trimming left V 8 bases short and J 3 bases short, with 14 bases between. The CDR3 sequence: CASGLTGGYEQYF. The CDR3 DNA is TGTGCCAGCGGATTGACCGGGGGCTACGAGCAGTACTTC.

The V call is TRBV5-1, the J call TRBJ2-1; 10 bases match TRBD2. The CDR3 consists of 16 residues. V was pared by 4 bases and J by 1 base, with 5 bases of the junction left unmatched. Germline V lookup: CDR1 SGHRS, CDR2 YFSETQ. CDR3 coding DNA: TGCGCCAGCAGCCCAGATAGCGGGGGGTCCTACAATGAGCAGTTCTTC. This codes for CASSPDSGGSYNEQFF.